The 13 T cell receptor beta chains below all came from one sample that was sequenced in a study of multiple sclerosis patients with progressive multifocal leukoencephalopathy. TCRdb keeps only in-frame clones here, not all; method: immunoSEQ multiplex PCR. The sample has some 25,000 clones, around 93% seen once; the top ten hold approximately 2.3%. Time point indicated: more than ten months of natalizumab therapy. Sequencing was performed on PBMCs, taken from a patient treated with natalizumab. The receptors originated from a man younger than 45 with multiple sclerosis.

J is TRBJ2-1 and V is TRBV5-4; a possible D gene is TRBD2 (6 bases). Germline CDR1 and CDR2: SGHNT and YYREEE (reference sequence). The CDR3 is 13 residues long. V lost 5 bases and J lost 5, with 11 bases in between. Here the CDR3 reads CASRWDLDNEQFF. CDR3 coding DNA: TGTGCCAGCAGATGGGACTTAGACAATGAGCAGTTCTTC. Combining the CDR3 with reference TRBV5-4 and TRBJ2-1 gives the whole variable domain ETGVTQSPTHLIKTRGQQVTLRCSSQSGHNTVSWYQQALGQGPQFIFQYYREEENGRGNFPPRFSGLQFPNYSSELNVNALELDDSALYLCASRWDLDNEQFFGPGTRLTVL.

The CDR3 region is CASRLTENTEAFF. In nucleotides, the CDR3 is TGCGCCAGCAGGCTGACAGAGAACACTGAAGCTTTCTTT. This chain joins TRBV10-1 and TRBJ1-1; perhaps TRBD1 as D (5 bases). The length of the CDR3 is 13 residues. Trimming took off 6 bases at V and 1 base at J, with 9 bases between the two ends. CDR1 and CDR2 (germline): WNHNN, SYGVQD (reference sequence).

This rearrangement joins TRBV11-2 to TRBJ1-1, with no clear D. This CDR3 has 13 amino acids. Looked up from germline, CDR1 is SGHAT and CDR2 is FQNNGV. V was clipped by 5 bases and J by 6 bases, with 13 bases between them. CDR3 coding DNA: TGTGCCAGCAGCCCCTCCGGTGGGTCTGAAGCTTTCTTT. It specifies CASSPSGGSEAFF.

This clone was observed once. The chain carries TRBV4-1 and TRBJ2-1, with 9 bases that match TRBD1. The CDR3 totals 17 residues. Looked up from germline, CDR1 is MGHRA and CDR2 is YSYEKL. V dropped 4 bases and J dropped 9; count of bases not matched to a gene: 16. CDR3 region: CASSPLRPGQGFAEQFF. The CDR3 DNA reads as TGCGCCAGCAGCCCTCTACGTCCGGGACAGGGCTTCGCTGAGCAGTTCTTC.

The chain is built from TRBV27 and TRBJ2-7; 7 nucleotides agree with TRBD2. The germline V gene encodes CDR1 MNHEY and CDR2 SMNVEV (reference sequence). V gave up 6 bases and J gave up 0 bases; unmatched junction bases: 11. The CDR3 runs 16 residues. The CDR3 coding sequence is TGTGCCAGCAGGCTTACGGGGGGTCCCAGCTCCTACGAGCAGTACTTC. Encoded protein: CASRLTGGPSSYEQYF.

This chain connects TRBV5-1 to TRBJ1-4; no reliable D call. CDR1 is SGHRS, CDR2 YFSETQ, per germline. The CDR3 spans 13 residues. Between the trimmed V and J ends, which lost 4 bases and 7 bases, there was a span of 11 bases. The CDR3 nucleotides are TGCGCCAGCAGCGGAACGACGGGTGAAAAACTGTTTTTT. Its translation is CASSGTTGEKLFF.

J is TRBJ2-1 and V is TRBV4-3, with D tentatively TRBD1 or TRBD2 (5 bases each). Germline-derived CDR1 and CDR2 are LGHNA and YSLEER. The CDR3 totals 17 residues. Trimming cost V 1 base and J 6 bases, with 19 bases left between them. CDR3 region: CASSQGLGTFRPNEQFF. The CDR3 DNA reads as TGCGCCAGCAGCCAAGGATTGGGGACCTTTCGCCCCAATGAGCAGTTCTTC.

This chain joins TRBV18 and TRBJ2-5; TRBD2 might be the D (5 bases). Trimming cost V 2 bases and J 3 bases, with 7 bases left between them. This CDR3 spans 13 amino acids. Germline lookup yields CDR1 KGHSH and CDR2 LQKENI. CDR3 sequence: CASSPTSEETQYF. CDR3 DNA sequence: TGTGCCAGCTCACCAACTAGTGAAGAGACCCAGTACTTC.

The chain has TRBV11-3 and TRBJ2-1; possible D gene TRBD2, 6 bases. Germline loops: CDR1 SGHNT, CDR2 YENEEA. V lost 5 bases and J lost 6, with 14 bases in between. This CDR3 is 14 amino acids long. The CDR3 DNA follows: TGTGCCAGCAGCCGGCGGGGCGGGACCAATGAGCAGTTCTTC. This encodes CASSRRGGTNEQFF.

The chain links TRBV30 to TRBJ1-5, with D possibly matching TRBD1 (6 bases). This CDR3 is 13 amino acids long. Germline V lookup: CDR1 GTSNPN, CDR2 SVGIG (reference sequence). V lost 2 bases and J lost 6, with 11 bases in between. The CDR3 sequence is CAWSPRGSQPQHF. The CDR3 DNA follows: TGTGCCTGGAGTCCTAGGGGGAGTCAGCCCCAGCATTTT.

Here the CDR3 DNA reads TGTGCCAGCAGTTACTCGGGCCCACTGTACACTGAAGCTTTCTTT. Protein: CASSYSGPLYTEAFF. This chain uses TRBV6-5 with TRBJ1-1; D call uncertain. V gave up 0 bases and J gave up 3 bases, with 11 bases separating them. The CDR3 is 15 amino acids. The germline CDR1 and CDR2 sequences are MNHEY and SVGAGI.

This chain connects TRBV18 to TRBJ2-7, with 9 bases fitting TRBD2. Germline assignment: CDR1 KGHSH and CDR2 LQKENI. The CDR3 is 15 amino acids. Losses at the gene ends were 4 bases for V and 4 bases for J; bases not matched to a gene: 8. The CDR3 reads CASSHPGLASYEQYF. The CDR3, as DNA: TGTGCCAGCTCACATCCGGGACTAGCATCGTACGAGCAGTACTTC. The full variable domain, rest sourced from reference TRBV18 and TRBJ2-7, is NAGVMQNPRHLVRRRGQEARLRCSPMKGHSHVYWYRQLPEEGLKFMVYLQKENIIDESGMPKERFSAEFPKEGPSILRIQQVVRGDSAAYFCASSHPGLASYEQYFGPGTRLTVT.

The CDR3 protein is CASSILLTTGELFF. The CDR3 region has the DNA TGTGCCAGTAGTATCCTACTGACTACCGGGGAGCTGTTTTTT. The V gene is TRBV19, the J gene TRBJ2-2; D is ambiguous. V lost 3 bases and J 5 bases, leaving 10 bases between the germline ends. The germline gives CDR1 LNHDA, CDR2 SQIVND (reference sequence). The CDR3 contains 14 residues.